The 9 T cell receptor beta chains below all came from one sample that was sequenced in a study of T-cell reconstitution after alpha-beta-depleted transplantation in children. The TCRbeta library incorporated unique molecular identifiers. One entry per CDR3 protein results from TCRdb running MiXCR on the PCR reads. The profile covers roughly 250,000 distinct CDR3 sequences, with under 9.5% appearing a single time and less than 8% taken by the ten largest. This specimen consisted of PBMCs, mostly from graft donor cells, obtained 180 days after TCRalphabeta/CD19-depleted stem cell transplant. The receptors derive from a male patient younger than 18 who had a stem cell transplant for acute lymphoblastic leukemia, so the T cells may come from the graft donor.

Ten or more counts support this clonotype. The chain links TRBV24-1 to TRBJ2-5; a weak D match, TRBD2 (6 bases). In germline, CDR1 is KGHDR, CDR2 SFDVKD. This CDR3 is built from 14 residues. Trimming took off 3 bases at V and 1 base at J, with 8 bases between the two ends. The CDR3 reads CATSDLGSQETQYF. The CDR3 nucleotides read TGTGCCACCAGTGATCTCGGGAGCCAAGAGACCCAGTACTTC.

This clonotype has at least ten counts. This chain uses TRBV4-1 with TRBJ2-7, with D hard to call. V lost 6 bases and J lost 5, with 14 bases in between. From germline, CDR1 is MGHRA and CDR2 YSYEKL. CDR3 length: 13 amino acids. The CDR3 sequence: CASSLSYNNEQYF. The CDR3 DNA reads as TGCGCCAGCAGTCTGTCCTACAACAACGAGCAGTACTTC.

This clonotype was detected many times. The chain has TRBV7-2 and TRBJ1-6; TRBD1 matches at 8 bases. The J segment lost 8 bases and the V segment lost 2 bases, leaving 8 bases of the junction unmatched. The CDR3 has 16 amino acids. Germline CDR1 is SGHTA and CDR2 is FQGNSA. The CDR3 protein is CASSLQGALRDSPLHF. DNA of the CDR3: TGTGCCAGCAGCTTACAGGGGGCTTTGAGGGATTCACCCCTCCACTTT.

This clonotype showed up many times. The chain recombines TRBV5-1 with TRBJ1-2, with D possibly being TRBD1 (6 bases). The V end was cut by 4 bases, the J end by 1 base, with 11 bases between. The length of the CDR3 is 14 residues. Germline CDR1 SGHRS, CDR2 YFSETQ. The CDR3 coding sequence is TGCGCCAGCAGCGGAACAGGGAATAACTATGGCTACACCTTC. Translation: CASSGTGNNYGYTF.

This clonotype was picked up many times. The gene calls are TRBV18 and TRBJ2-3, with a tentative D call TRBD2 (6 bases). CDR1 KGHSH and CDR2 LQKENI come from the germline V gene. Trimming cost V 6 bases and J 4 bases, with 11 bases left between them. The CDR3 length is 13 residues. The CDR3 region is CASSTGAADTQYF. The DNA for the CDR3 is TGTGCCAGCTCTACGGGAGCCGCAGATACGCAGTATTTT.

This clonotype has at least ten counts. The gene calls are TRBV2 and TRBJ2-1; 10 bases line up with TRBD2. Germline CDR1 is SNHLY and CDR2 is FYNNEI. CDR3 length equals 12 residues. The junction had 4 bases not matched to a gene; V was cut back by 7 bases and J by 10 bases. The CDR3 spells CASKLAGREQFF. CDR3 in DNA: TGTGCCAGCAAACTAGCGGGACGAGAGCAGTTCTTC.

The sample holds many counts of this clonotype. The V gene is TRBV28, the J gene TRBJ2-1; 9 bases align to TRBD2. J gave up 6 bases and V 7 bases, and 4 bases lay outside the gene matches. The CDR3 sequence is 13 residues long. The germline V gene encodes CDR1 MDHEN and CDR2 SYDVKM. The CDR3 DNA follows: TGTGCCAGCACCCCTAGCGGGATCAATGAGCAGTTCTTC. It specifies CASTPSGINEQFF.

This clonotype was counted at least ten times. The rearrangement joins TRBV9 to TRBJ1-2; 11 nucleotides line up with TRBD1. The CDR3 totals 14 residues. The trim removed 6 bases at V and 6 bases at J, leaving 7 bases unmatched. Germline CDR1 is SGDLS and CDR2 is YYNGEE. The CDR3 loop reads CASNGQGARDGYTF. CDR3 DNA sequence: TGTGCCAGCAACGGACAGGGGGCGCGGGATGGCTACACCTTC.

This clonotype was counted a few times. This sequence joins TRBV20-1 and TRBJ2-5; 10 bases map to TRBD2. CDR3 size: 14 residues. CDR1 and CDR2 from the germline V gene are DFQATT and SNEGSKA (reference sequence). V was pared by 4 bases and J by 2 bases, with 4 bases of the junction left unmatched. CDR3 sequence (DNA): TGCAGTGCTATAGCGGGGGGTCCTCAAGAGACCCAGTACTTC. It yields the protein CSAIAGGPQETQYF.